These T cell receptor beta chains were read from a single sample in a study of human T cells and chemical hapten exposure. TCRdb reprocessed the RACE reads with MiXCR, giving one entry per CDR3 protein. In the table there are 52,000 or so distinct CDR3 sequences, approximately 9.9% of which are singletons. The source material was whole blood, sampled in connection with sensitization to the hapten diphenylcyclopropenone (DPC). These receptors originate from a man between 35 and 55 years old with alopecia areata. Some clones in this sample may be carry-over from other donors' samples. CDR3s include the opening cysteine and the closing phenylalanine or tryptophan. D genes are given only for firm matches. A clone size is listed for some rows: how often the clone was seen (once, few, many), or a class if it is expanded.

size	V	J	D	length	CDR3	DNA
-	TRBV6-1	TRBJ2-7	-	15	CASRESSGGRREQYF	TGTGCCAGCAGGGAGTCTTCCGGAGGGAGAAGAGAGCAGTACTTC
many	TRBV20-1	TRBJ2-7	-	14	CSARPQGLGYEQYF	TGCAGTGCTCGACCTCAGGGGTTAGGCTACGAGCAGTACTTC
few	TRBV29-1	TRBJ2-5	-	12	CSVQAGAQTQYF	TGCAGCGTGCAGGCAGGGGCGCAGACCCAGTACTTC
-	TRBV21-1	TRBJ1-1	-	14	CASSKGGAHTEAFF	TGTGCCAGCAGCAAAGGAGGGGCGCACACTGAAGCTTTCTTT
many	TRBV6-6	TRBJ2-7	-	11	CASSEGYEQYF	TGTGCCAGCAGCGAGGGGTACGAGCAGTACTTC
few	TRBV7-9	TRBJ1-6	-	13	CASSFVGDSPLHF	TGTGCCAGCAGCTTTGTCGGAGATTCACCCCTCCACTTT
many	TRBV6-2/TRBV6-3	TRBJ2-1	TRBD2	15	CASRVTSGRFNEQFF	TGTGCCAGCAGGGTGACTAGCGGGAGGTTCAATGAGCAGTTCTTC
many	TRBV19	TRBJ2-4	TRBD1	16	CASSTGTDHRKNIQYF	TGTGCCAGTAGTACCGGGACAGACCATCGCAAAAACATTCAGTACTTC
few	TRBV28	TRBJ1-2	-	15	CASSFGTPRGYGYTF	TGTGCCAGCAGTTTCGGAACCCCCCGAGGCTATGGCTACACCTTC
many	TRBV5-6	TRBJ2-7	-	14	CASSLVGHSYEQYF	TGTGCCAGCAGCTTGGTAGGCCACTCCTACGAGCAGTACTTC
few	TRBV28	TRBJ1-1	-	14	CASSLIRKGTEAFF	TGTGCCAGCAGTTTAATTAGGAAGGGAACTGAAGCTTTCTTT
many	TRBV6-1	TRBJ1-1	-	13	CASAGRENTEAFF	TGTGCCAGCGCGGGACGAGAAAATACTGAAGCTTTCTTT
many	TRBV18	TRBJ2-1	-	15	CASSPPSGSRDEQFF	TGTGCCAGCTCACCACCGTCAGGGTCCAGGGATGAGCAGTTCTTC
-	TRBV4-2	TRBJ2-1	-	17	CASSQPMMGGQNNEQFF	TGTGCCAGCAGCCAACCTATGATGGGCGGCCAGAACAATGAGCAGTTCTTC
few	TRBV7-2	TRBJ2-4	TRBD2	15	CASSLEAGGRNIQYF	TGTGCCAGCAGCTTAGAAGCGGGAGGAAGAAACATTCAGTACTTC
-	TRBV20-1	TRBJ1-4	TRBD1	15	CSATGTGLLGEKLFF	TGCAGTGCAACCGGGACAGGGCTATTGGGTGAAAAACTGTTTTTT
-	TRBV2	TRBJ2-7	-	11	CASSANLEQYF	TGTGCCAGCAGTGCGAACCTCGAGCAGTACTTC
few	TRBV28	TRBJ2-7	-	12	CASSLVYYEQYF	TGTGCCAGCAGTTTGGTGTACTACGAGCAGTACTTC
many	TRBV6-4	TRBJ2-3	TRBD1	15	CASSAGTGGTDTQYF	TGTGCCAGCAGTGCTGGGACAGGGGGGACAGATACGCAGTATTTT
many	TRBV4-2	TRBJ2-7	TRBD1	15	CASSQAAGGAYEQYF	TGTGCCAGCAGCCAAGCGGCAGGGGGCGCGTACGAGCAGTACTTC
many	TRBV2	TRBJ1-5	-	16	CASSEEGRGSNQPQLF	TGTGCCAGCAGTGAAGAGGGAAGAGGGAGCAATCAGCCCCAGCTTTTT
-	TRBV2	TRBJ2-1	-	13	CASAGQRYNEQFF	TGTGCCAGCGCAGGACAGAGATACAATGAGCAGTTCTTC
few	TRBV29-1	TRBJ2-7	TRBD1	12	CSVVQGAYEQYF	TGCAGCGTTGTACAGGGGGCCTACGAGCAGTACTTC
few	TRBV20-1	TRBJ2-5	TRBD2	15	CSASSGGRVWKTQYF	TGCAGTGCTAGTAGCGGCGGGAGGGTCTGGAAGACCCAGTACTTC
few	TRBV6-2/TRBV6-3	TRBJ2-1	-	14	CASSYSLLHNEQFF	TGTGCCAGCAGTTACTCGTTACTCCACAATGAGCAGTTCTTC
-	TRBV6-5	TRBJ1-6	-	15	CASSYSGTNNSPLHF	TGTGCCAGCAGTTACTCCGGGACGAATAATTCACCCCTCCACTTT
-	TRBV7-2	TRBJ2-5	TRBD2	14	CASSLQGRDGTQYF	TGTGCCAGCAGCTTACAAGGGAGGGACGGGACCCAGTACTTC
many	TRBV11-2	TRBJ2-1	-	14	CASSLNGRQGEQFF	TGTGCCAGCAGCTTAAATGGACGGCAGGGTGAGCAGTTCTTC
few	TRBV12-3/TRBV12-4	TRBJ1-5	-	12	CASSSLGQPQHF	TGTGCCAGCAGTTCCCTCGGTCAGCCCCAGCATTTT
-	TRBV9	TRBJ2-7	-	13	CASSAYPSLEQYF	TGTGCCAGCAGCGCCTACCCTTCGTTGGAGCAGTACTTC
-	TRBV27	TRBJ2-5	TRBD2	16	CASSFPKTSGRETQYF	TGTGCCAGCAGTTTCCCTAAGACTAGCGGGAGAGAGACCCAGTACTTC
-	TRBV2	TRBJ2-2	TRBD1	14	CASSGGRGPGELFF	TGTGCCAGCAGTGGTGGCAGGGGGCCCGGGGAGCTGTTTTTT
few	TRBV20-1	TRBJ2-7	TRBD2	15	CSASSPAGGVYEQYF	TGCAGTGCTAGCTCCCCCGCGGGAGGGGTATACGAGCAGTACTTC
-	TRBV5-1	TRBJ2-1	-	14	CASSLAPGRNEQFF	TGCGCCAGCAGCTTGGCCCCCGGAAGGAATGAGCAGTTCTTC
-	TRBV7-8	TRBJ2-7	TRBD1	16	CASSLGTGVRGNEQYF	TGTGCCAGCAGCCTAGGGACAGGGGTAAGGGGAAACGAGCAGTACTTC
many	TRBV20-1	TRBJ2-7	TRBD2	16	CSARAILAGGPYEQYF	TGCAGTGCTAGAGCCATCCTAGCGGGAGGGCCGTACGAGCAGTACTTC
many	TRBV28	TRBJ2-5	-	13	CASSFDREGTQYF	TGTGCCAGCAGTTTCGACAGGGAGGGGACCCAGTACTTC
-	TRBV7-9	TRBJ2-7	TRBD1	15	CASSSGTGSSYEQYF	TGTGCCAGCAGCTCAGGGACAGGGAGCTCCTACGAGCAGTACTTC
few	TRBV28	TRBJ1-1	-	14	CASSLVGPDTEAFF	TGTGCCAGCAGTTTAGTGGGGCCGGACACTGAAGCTTTCTTT
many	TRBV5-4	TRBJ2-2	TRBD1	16	CASSLGDRANTGELFF	TGTGCCAGCAGCTTGGGGGACAGGGCTAACACCGGGGAGCTGTTTTTT
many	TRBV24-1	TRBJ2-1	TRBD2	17	CATSDIGTSGSYDEQFF	TGTGCCACCAGTGATATTGGGACTAGCGGGAGTTACGATGAGCAGTTCTTC
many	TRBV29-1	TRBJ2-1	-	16	CSVLYLGQQTYNEQFF	TGCAGCGTTCTTTACCTCGGACAGCAAACTTACAATGAGCAGTTCTTC
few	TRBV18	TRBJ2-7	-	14	CASSPGQAGGEQYF	TGTGCCAGCTCCCCCGGACAGGCCGGGGGCGAGCAGTACTTC
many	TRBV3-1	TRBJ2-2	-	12	CASRSNTGELFF	TGTGCCAGCAGATCGAACACCGGGGAGCTGTTTTTT
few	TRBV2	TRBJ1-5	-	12	CASTDRVQPQHF	TGTGCCAGCACAGACAGAGTCCAGCCCCAGCATTTT
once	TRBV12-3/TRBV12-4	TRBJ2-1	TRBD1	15	CASSFSGTGRNEQFF	TGTGCCAGCAGTTTCTCTGGGACAGGGCGGAATGAGCAGTTCTTC
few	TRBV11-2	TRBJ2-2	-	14	CASHGGLTTGELFF	TGTGCCAGCCACGGGGGACTCACCACCGGGGAGCTGTTTTTT
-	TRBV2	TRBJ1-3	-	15	CASSGSQNSGNTIYF	TGTGCCAGCAGTGGTTCCCAAAACTCTGGAAACACCATATATTTT
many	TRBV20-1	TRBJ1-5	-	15	CSARDMGSLEGPQHF	TGCAGTGCTAGAGATATGGGCAGTTTAGAAGGGCCCCAGCATTTT
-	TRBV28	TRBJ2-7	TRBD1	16	CASPLTGTGGAYEQYF	TGTGCCAGCCCTCTCACCGGGACAGGGGGCGCTTACGAGCAGTACTTC
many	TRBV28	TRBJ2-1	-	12	CASSSGLAEQFF	TGTGCCAGCAGTTCAGGGTTGGCTGAGCAGTTCTTC
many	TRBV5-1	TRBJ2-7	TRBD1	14	CASSLGRGPEEQYF	TGCGCCAGCAGCTTGGGCAGGGGGCCGGAGGAGCAGTACTTC